Sequencing of this T cell receptor (beta chain) was carried out in a study of cytomegalovirus exposure and HLA in healthy donors. Study-level results: Diagnosis of cytomegalovirus status made by the classifier reportedly showed high specificity and sensitivity.

For this clone: The antigen remains unidentified.

Healthy bone marrow donors made up the donor group. Primers included in the PCR were 60 Vbeta and 13 Jbeta primers. Libraries were prepared by immunoSEQ multiplex PCR; TCRdb keeps only in-frame clonotypes and omits some of them. This table holds about 140,000 clones, 80% found once. With V trimmed by 4 bases and J by 14 bases, 4 bases remained unmatched. The CDR3 consists of 11 residues. The germline CDR1 and CDR2 sequences are SEHNR and FQNEAQ (reference sequence). The chain joins TRBV7-9 to TRBJ2-1; TRBD2 matches 8 bases. This clonotype was obtained from a man aged 30-40 years in good health and CMV-seronegative. The sample taken for sequencing was PBMCs. CDR3 DNA sequence: TGTGCCAGCAGCTCCGGGACTAGAAAGTTCTTC. This encodes CASSSGTRKFF. The full variable domain, its missing parts supplied by reference TRBV7-9 and TRBJ2-1, is DTGVSQNPRHKITKRGQNVTFRCDPISEHNRLYWYRQTLGQGPEFLTYFQNEAQLEKSRLLSDRFSAERPKGSFSTLEIQRTEQGDSAMYLCASSSGTRKFFGPGTRLTVL.